This T cell receptor (beta chain) emerged from a study of blood T cell repertoires in COVID-19. Looking at the study overall: The origin of the acute and convalescent COVID-19 samples was the United States, Italy and Spain. PBMCs, B-cell-depleted T cells, or T cells provided the cDNA or gDNA that made up the material.

In the authors' workflow: Amplified reference gene primers provided the basis for estimating nucleated cell counts. The repertoire was sequenced with immunoSEQ multiplex PCR; TCRdb's copy has only in-frame clones and lacks some. The V and J calls and clone size are taken from that table; D and trimming were inferred from the DNA. Of 75,000 to 95,000 clones listed, under 80% are singletons. From germline, CDR1 is SQVTM and CDR2 ANQGSEA. The CDR3 is 12 residues long. V was trimmed by 6 bases and J by 4 bases, leaving 13 bases between them. This chain links TRBV29-1 with TRBJ2-7; perhaps TRBD1 as D (7 bases). The sequenced sample was peripheral blood. The source of this sequence is a man between 65 and 80 years old with COVID-19, enrolled during active disease. The CDR3 spells CSVGDSGYEQYF. In DNA form, the CDR3 reads TGCAGCGTCGGGGACAGCGGGTACGAGCAGTACTTC.